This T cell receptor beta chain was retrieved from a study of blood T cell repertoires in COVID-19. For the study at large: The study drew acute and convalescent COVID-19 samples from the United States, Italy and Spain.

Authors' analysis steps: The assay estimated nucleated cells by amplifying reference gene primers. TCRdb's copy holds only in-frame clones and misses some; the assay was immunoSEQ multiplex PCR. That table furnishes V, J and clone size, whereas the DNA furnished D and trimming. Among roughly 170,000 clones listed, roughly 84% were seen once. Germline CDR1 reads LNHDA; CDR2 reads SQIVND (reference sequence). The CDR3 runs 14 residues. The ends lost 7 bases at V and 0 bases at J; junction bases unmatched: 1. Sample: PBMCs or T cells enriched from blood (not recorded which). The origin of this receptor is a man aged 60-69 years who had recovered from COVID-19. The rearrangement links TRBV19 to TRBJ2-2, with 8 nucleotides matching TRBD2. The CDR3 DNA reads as TGTGCCAGTAAGGGACTAGCGAACACCGGGGAGCTGTTTTTT. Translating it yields CASKGLANTGELFF.